The rows below give T cell receptor beta chains drawn from one sample of a study of blood T cells in healthy people across ages. From the 5' RACE reads, TCRdb called clonotypes with MiXCR, one entry per CDR3 protein. The table shows around 2 million distinct CDR3 sequences, with about 39% occurring only once. Sequenced input: blood. The receptors come from a human donor in good health. Both conserved end residues are part of each CDR3. Each record gives: clone size, D gene, V gene, J gene, CDR3 protein, CDR3 DNA. D genes are given only for firm matches. Part of the rows lack a size; the others show once, few, many or a class for expanded clones.

.	TRBD1	TRBV7-9	TRBJ1-4	CASSGQGATEKLFF	TGTGCCAGCAGCGGACAGGGGGCGACTGAAAAACTGTTTTTT
many	.	TRBV20-1	TRBJ2-7	CSAPGVPRDEQYF	TGCAGTGCTCCCGGTGTTCCCAGGGACGAGCAGTACTTC
few	.	TRBV7-2	TRBJ1-2	CASSFSQSTGGYTF	TGTGCCAGCAGCTTCAGCCAATCGACAGGTGGCTACACCTTC
.	.	TRBV5-5	TRBJ2-1	CASSLEAHANEQFF	TGTGCCAGCAGCTTGGAGGCCCACGCAAATGAGCAGTTCTTC
.	.	TRBV5-1	TRBJ1-1	CASSLEGASLEAFF	TGCGCCAGCAGCTTGGAAGGAGCTTCCCTTGAAGCTTTCTTT
.	TRBD1	TRBV2	TRBJ2-5	CASNDRGRGETQYF	TGTGCCAGCAACGACAGGGGGCGAGGAGAGACCCAGTACTTC
.	.	TRBV19	TRBJ2-7	CASIGLDGYEQYF	TGTGCCAGTATCGGACTGGATGGGTACGAGCAGTACTTC
.	.	TRBV9	TRBJ2-1	CASSVQEGGLTDEQFF	TGTGCCAGCAGCGTCCAAGAGGGGGGGCTCACGGATGAGCAGTTCTTC
few	TRBD2	TRBV7-2	TRBJ2-1	CASSVSRGGYNEQFF	TGTGCCAGCAGCGTCTCCCGCGGGGGATACAATGAGCAGTTCTTC
.	.	TRBV7-2	TRBJ2-7	CASSTDGTGNVAYEQYF	TGTGCCAGCAGCACTGACGGAACAGGGAATGTGGCTTACGAGCAGTACTTC
many	TRBD2	TRBV6-4	TRBJ2-1	CATSPSGDYNEQFF	TGTGCCACCTCTCCTAGCGGGGACTACAATGAGCAGTTCTTC
once	.	TRBV28	TRBJ2-7	CASTTYRSAGPPYEQYF	TGTGCCAGCACCACTTATAGGTCGGCAGGGCCCCCCTACGAGCAGTACTTC